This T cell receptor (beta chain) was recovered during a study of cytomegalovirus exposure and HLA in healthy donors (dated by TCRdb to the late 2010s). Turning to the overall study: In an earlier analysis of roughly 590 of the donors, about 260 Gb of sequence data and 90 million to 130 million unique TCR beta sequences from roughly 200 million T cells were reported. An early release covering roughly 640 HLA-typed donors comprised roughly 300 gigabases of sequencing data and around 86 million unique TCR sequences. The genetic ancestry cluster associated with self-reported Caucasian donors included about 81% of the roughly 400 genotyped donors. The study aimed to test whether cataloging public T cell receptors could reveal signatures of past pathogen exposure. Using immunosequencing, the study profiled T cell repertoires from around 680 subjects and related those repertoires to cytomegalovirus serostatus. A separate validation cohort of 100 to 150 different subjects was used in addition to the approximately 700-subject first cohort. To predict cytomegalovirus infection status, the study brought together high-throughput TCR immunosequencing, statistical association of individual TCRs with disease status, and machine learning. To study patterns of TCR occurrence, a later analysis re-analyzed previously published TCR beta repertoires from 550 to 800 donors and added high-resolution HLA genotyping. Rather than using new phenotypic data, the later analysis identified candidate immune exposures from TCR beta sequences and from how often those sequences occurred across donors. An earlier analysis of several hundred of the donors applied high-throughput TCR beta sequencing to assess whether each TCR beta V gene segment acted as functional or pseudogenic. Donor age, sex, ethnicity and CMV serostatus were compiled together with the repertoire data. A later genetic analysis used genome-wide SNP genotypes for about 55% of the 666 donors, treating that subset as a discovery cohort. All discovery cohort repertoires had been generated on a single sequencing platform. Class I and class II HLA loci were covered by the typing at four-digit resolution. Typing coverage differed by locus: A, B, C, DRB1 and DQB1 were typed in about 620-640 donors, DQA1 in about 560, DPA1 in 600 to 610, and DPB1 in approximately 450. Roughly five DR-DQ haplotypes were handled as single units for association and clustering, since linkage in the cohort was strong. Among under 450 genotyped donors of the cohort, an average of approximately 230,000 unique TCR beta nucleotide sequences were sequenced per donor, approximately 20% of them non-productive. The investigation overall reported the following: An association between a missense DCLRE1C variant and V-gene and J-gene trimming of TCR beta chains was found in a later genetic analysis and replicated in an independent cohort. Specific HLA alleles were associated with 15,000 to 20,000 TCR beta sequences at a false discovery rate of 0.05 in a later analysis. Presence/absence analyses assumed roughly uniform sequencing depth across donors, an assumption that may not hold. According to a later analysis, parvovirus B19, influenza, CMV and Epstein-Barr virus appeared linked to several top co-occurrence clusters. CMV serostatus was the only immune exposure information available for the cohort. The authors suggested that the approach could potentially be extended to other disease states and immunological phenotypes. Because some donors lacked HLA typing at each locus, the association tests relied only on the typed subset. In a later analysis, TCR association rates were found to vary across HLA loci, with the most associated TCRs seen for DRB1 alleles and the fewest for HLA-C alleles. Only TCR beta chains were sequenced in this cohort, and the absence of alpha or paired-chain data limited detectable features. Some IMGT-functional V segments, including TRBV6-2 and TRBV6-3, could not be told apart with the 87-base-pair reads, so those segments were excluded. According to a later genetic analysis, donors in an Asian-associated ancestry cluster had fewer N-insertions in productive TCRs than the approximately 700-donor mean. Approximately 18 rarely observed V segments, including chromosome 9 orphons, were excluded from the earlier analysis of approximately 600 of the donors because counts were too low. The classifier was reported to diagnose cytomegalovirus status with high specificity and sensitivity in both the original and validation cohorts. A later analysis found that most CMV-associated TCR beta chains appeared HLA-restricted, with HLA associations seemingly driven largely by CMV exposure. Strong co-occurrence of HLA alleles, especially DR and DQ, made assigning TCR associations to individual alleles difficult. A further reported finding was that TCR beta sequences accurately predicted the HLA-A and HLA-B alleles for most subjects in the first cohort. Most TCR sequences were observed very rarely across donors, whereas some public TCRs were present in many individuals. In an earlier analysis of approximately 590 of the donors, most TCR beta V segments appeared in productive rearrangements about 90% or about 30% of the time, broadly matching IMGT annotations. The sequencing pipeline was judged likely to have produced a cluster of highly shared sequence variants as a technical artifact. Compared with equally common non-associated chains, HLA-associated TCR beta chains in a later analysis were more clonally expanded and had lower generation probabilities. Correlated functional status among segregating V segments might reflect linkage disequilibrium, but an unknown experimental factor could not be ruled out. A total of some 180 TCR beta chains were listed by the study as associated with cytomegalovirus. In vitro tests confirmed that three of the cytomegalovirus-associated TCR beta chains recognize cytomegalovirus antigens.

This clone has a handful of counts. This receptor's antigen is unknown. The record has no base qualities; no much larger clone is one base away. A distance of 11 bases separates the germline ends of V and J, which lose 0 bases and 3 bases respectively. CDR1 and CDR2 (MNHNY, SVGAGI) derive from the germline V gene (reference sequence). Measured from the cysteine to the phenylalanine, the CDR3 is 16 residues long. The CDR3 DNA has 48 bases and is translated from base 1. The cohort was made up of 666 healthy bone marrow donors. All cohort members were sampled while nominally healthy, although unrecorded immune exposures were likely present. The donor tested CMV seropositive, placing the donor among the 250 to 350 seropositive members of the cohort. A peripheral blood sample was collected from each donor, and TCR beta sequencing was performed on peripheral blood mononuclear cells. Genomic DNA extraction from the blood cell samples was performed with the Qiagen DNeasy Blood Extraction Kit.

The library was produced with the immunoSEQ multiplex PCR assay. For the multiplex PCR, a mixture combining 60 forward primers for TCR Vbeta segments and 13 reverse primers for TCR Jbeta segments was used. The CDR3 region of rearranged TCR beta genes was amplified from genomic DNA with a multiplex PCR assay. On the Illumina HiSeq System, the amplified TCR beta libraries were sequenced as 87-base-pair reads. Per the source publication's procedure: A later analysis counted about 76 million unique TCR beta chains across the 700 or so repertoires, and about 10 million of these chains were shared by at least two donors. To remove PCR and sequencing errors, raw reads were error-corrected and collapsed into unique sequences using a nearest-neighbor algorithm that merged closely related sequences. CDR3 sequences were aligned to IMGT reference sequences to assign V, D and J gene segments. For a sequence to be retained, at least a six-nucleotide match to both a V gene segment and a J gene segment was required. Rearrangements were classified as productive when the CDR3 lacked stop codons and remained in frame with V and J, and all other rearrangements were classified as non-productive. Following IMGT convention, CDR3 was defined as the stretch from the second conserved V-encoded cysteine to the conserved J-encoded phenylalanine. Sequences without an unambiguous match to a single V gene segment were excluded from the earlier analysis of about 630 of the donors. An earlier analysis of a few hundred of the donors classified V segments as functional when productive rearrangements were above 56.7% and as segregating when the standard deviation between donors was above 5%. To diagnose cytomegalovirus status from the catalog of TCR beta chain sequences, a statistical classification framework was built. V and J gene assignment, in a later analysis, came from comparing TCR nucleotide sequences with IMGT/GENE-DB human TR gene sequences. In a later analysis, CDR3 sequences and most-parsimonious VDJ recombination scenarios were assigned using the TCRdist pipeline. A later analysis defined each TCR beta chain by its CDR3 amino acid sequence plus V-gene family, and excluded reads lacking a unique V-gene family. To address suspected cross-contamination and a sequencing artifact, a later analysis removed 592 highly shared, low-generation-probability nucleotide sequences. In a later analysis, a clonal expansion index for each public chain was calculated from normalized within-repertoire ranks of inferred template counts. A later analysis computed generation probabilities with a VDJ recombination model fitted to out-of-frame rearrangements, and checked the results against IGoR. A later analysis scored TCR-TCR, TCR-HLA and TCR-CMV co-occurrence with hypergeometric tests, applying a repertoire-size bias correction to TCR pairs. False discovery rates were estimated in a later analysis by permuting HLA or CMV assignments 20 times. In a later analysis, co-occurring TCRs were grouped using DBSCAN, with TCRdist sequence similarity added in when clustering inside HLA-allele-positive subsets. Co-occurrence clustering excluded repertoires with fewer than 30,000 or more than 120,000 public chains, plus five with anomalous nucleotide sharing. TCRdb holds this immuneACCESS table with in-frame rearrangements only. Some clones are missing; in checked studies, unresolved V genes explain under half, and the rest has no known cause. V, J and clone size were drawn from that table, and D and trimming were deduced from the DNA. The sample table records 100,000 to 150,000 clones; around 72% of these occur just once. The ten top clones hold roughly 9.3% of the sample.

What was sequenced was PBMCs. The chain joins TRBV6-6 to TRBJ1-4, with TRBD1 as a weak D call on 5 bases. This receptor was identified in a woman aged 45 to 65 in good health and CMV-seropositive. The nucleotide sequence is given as TGTGCCAGCAGTTACTCCGTCGGCAGGGCTAATGAAAAACTGTTTTTT. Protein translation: CASSYSVGRANEKLFF.